Included here is one TCR beta chain sequence, with context. What it binds is not known. Germline V gene sequence: CDR1 SGHDN, CDR2 FVKESK. The CDR3 runs to 14 residues. V was shortened by 0 bases and J by 3 bases, with 8 bases between the two germline ends. All donors were Caucasian adults living in Nashville, Tennessee. This sample stems from a study of shared clonotypes between healthy human individuals. Study-wide points: When naive CD4 clonotypes were compared across four donors, 4% to 5.5% were shared. What limited the represented genetic and exposure-history diversity was the small number of donors. Memory subsets generally showed smaller estimated richness than naive subsets did.

Profiled with immunoSEQ multiplex PCR; TCRdb holds only in-frame clones, not every one. This table holds a few hundred thousand clones, 50% to 80% found once. This sequence was found in a man aged 25 to 40 in good health. V gene TRBV14 combines with J gene TRBJ1-1; D gene uncertain. Input material: memory CD4+ T cells sorted from blood. Subset meaning: CD45RA-negative fraction. The CDR3 sequence is CASSQDLGDTEAFF. CDR3 sequence (DNA): TGTGCCAGCAGCCAAGATTTGGGAGACACTGAAGCTTTCTTT. The full variable domain, rest sourced from reference TRBV14 and TRBJ1-1, is EAGVTQFPSHSVIEKGQTVTLRCDPISGHDNLYWYRRVMGKEIKFLLHFVKESKQDESGMPNNRFLAERTGGTYSTLKVQPAELEDSGVYFCASSQDLGDTEAFFGQGTRLTVV.